Given below is one TCR beta chain in context. This clone has just a few counts. The antigen it recognizes is unknown. Base quality data are lacking; no much larger clone is found one base away. Deep-level sequencing was performed on ex vivo total memory CD4+ samples, with a detection sensitivity of one cell in 200,000. The QIAamp DNA Micro Kit was used to extract genomic DNA from cell pellets, and spectrophotometry was used to check the quantity and purity of the genomic DNA. The immunoSEQ multiplex PCR assay was used to amplify the TCR Vbeta CDR3 regions. The Illumina HiSeq platform was used to sequence the amplicons. The retrieved sequences were 87 nucleotides in length and included the CDR3 region. The published analysis was carried out like this. Each unique productive TCR Vbeta nucleotide sequence counted as a clonotype and was quantified by productive template frequency from ImmunoSEQ Analyzer V3.0. Expanded clonotypes were defined by a threshold at the top 5th percentile of each frequency-ranked repertoire. Repertoire overlap was calculated as Chao-Jaccard using the R package fossil and displayed by nonmetric multidimensional scaling using the R package MASS. TCRdb took over this immuneACCESS table, retaining in-frame rearrangements with V and J assigned. Such tables are incomplete; in checked studies, under half of the missing clones stem from an unresolved V gene, and the remainder is unexplained. V and J calls and clone size are copied from that table; D and trimming were computed from the DNA. Here the sample has roughly 30,000 clones; almost 85% occur a single time. The top ten clonotypes cover 1.7% of the sample.

The data belong to a study of human CD4 T cells and Enterobacteriaceae (dated by TCRdb to the early 2020s). Overall study results and their limits: Ex vivo, broadly cross-reactive clonotypes appeared more expanded than specific ones, with about 55% of the 19 and about 60% of the roughly 34 in the top 5%. Reactivity of ex vivo clonotypes was inferred only by matching nucleotide sequences to CFSE-low cultures from the same donors.

On a FACSAria III, memory CD4+ T cells were FACS-sorted to over 95% purity, defined as all CD4+ cells except CD45RA+CCR7+CD95- naive cells. Blood from healthy donors was obtained from blood donation centers in Switzerland. Positive selection with CD4 and CD14 magnetic microbeads was used to enrich total CD4+ T cells and monocytes. CD8+, CD14+, CD16+, CD56+, CD19+ and CD25-bright cells were excluded before sorting. To assess in vivo expansion of bacteria-reactive clonotypes, total memory CD4+ T cells from two blood donors were sequenced directly ex vivo. Peripheral blood mononuclear cells were isolated from donor blood using Ficoll-Paque Plus. The CDR3 runs 13 residues from the cysteine to the phenylalanine. Of all the DNA, just the CDR3 is kept, 39 bases in frame from base 1. CDR1 and CDR2, per the germline V gene, are SGHTA and FQGNSA. Cut back by 3 bases and 4 bases, the V and J ends lie 9 bases apart.

The sequence joins TRBV7-2 to TRBJ1-2; too little of a D gene remains to name it. The clonotype originates from a human donor in good health. The specimen sequenced was memory CD4+ T cells from blood. This specimen's cell subset or site label, per the study, means: total memory CD4 T cells sorted directly ex vivo, unstimulated. The DNA reads TGTGCCAGCAGCTTGCACGGCTCCTATGGCTACACCTTC. The encoded protein is CASSLHGSYGYTF.